The clone carrying this TCR beta chain was observed a handful of times. As yet, its antigen is unknown. Germline CDR1 and CDR2: SGHVS and FNYEAQ. Deletions cut 5 bases from V and 0 bases from J, with 13 bases between. This CDR3 region has 15 residues. This entry is derived from a study of T cell repertoires in cytomegalovirus infection. Overall study: Recently identified HLA-C-restricted CMV epitopes were among the peptides used. Indicated by public TCR beta signatures were CMV infection and matching HLA type. Study conclusions and caveats: Based on cumulative public TCR beta family frequency, carriers of CMV plus the relevant HLA were identified.

TCRdb reprocessed the reads with MiXCR, giving one entry per CDR3 protein. The table shows about 360,000 distinct CDR3 sequences, with about 34% occurring only once. This clonotype was sampled from a human donor in good health (CMV status not recorded). Some clones in this sample may be carry-over from other donors' samples. The gene calls are TRBV7-6 and TRBJ2-5; D unclear. Sample: cultured PBMCs, taken from culture after CMV antigen stimulation. The CDR3 loop reads CASSIGLGYQETQYF. The CDR3 DNA is TGTGCCAGCAGCATCGGCTTAGGTTACCAAGAGACCCAGTACTTC. The full variable domain, in which reference TRBV7-6 and TRBJ2-5 provide the parts outside the CDR3, is GAGVSQSPRYKVTKRGQDVALRCDPISGHVSLYWYRQALGQGPEFLTYFNYEAQQDKSGLPNDRFSAERPEGSISTLTIQRTEQRDSAMYRCASSIGLGYQETQYFGPGTRLLVL.